A single sample is the source of the 2 T cell receptor beta chains below, sequenced in a study of T cells after posttransplantation cyclophosphamide. Cyclophosphamide on days +3 and +4 followed busulfan-fludarabine conditioning and a marrow graft. Produced via immunoSEQ multiplex PCR; TCRdb's table is partial and in-frame only. The table has under 20,000 clones, about 68% seen once; the top ten hold roughly a quarter. The sample was PBMCs, taken after an allogeneic stem cell transplant with post-transplant cyclophosphamide. These receptors were collected from a male patient between 25 and 40 years old who received an allogeneic stem cell transplant from a related donor, was CMV-positive, and had acute GVHD only. The T cells may partly be graft donor cells.

This chain uses TRBV5-1 with TRBJ2-5; TRBD2 is a possible D gene (6 bases). Trimming pared 4 bases from V and 3 bases from J, leaving 16 bases between. CDR3 length equals 15 residues. The V gene's germline CDR1 is SGHRS and CDR2 YFSETQ. The CDR3 region has the DNA TGCGCCAGCAGCCAAAACTTGGGCGGGGAAGAGACCCAGTACTTC. As protein: CASSQNLGGEETQYF.

The chain recombines TRBV20-1 with TRBJ2-5; 8 nucleotides align to TRBD2. Per the germline V gene, CDR1 is DFQATT and CDR2 is SNEGSKA (reference sequence). CDR3 length equals 11 residues. J was trimmed by 5 bases and V by 4 bases; bases with no gene match: 0. The CDR3 coding sequence is TGCAGTGCTACGGGGGGGGAGACCCAGTACTTC. Translated: CSATGGETQYF.